The clone carrying this T cell receptor beta chain occurred a few times. The CDR3 is 15 residues long. Germline CDR1 is KGHSH and CDR2 is LQKENI. V shed 4 bases and J shed 3 bases, with 15 bases lying between them. Plating of about 200,000 CFSE-labeled responder cells was done together with about 200,000 irradiated, violet-dye-labeled stimulator cells. Proliferating responders of the CD3+CD4+ and CD3+CD8+ phenotypes with low CFSE were sorted after the reaction. Clones were sequenced by immunoSEQ multiplex PCR, and TCRdb holds only the in-frame ones, with some missing. Of several thousand clones in the sample, around 29% were seen once. The sample is drawn from a study of graft-versus-host responses after intestinal transplantation.

This material consisted of alloreactive CD8+ T cells from a mixed lymphocyte reaction culture, taken before intestinal transplant. Regarding subset: CFSE-low proliferating T cells sorted from approximately 6-day pre-transplant mixed lymphocyte reaction (GvH or HvG direction). This sequence originates from a human patient who received an intestinal transplant. V is TRBV18 and J is TRBJ1-1; no clear D gene. In DNA form, the CDR3 reads TGTGCCAGCTCACTCTTGAGAGAGGAGGACACTGAAGCTTTCTTT. The encoded protein is CASSLLREEDTEAFF.